The clone carrying this T cell receptor (beta chain) was observed a handful of times. The data originate from a study of shared clonotypes between healthy human individuals. The CDR3 has 13 residues. V shed 4 bases, J shed 5 bases, and the junction held 2 bases outside the gene matches. Germline CDR1 and CDR2: KGHSH and LQKENI. The assay was carried out at the deep level. Once extracted for a subset, genomic DNA was divided evenly among several immunoSEQ plates. Sequenced by immunoSEQ multiplex PCR; TCRdb stores in-frame clones only, minus some. Of hundreds of thousands of clones in the sample, about 74% were seen once.

Sequenced: PBMCs. This clonotype was obtained from a middle-aged woman in good health. Some clones in this sample may be carry-over from other donors' samples. The rearrangement joins TRBV18 to TRBJ2-7, with 10 bases aligning to TRBD1. As DNA, the CDR3 is TGTGCCAGCTCACGGGACAGGGGTAACGAGCAGTACTTC. Translation: CASSRDRGNEQYF.